The count of the clone carrying this T cell receptor beta chain is one. The sample comes from a study of shared clonotypes between healthy human individuals. Investigators spread the genomic DNA of each subset evenly over several immunoSEQ plates. Among the unsorted PBMC samples, replicate PCRs used approximately 270 ng DNA, approximately 30,000 T cell genomes. Original processing methods: ImmunoSEQ only sent back junction sequences with no quality scores, so filtering was done differently. The protocol was immunoSEQ multiplex PCR, while the TCRdb copy is restricted to in-frame clones and leaves out a portion. The DNA gave D and trimming, while V, J and clone size come from that table. The repertoire holds 450,000 to 600,000 clones, with less than 80% as singletons. The V and J ends lost 0 bases and 4 bases respectively, with 17 bases between them. The germline V gene has CDR1 SGHDT and CDR2 YYEEEE. The CDR3 runs 17 residues.

Unsorted samples relied on roughly 100 million PBMCs, which served as the source of genomic DNA. This chain connects TRBV5-6 to TRBJ1-3; D unclear. This TCR was recovered from a woman aged 40 to 50 in good health. Some clones in this sample may be carry-over from other donors' samples. Sequenced material: PBMCs. As DNA, the CDR3 is TGTGCCAGCAGCTTGGCCCACAGCGAGAGTTGGGGAAACACCATATATTTT. Its translation: CASSLAHSESWGNTIYF.